Listed here are 10 T cell receptor beta chains from one sample, sequenced in a study of beta chain features in type 1 diabetes. Isolated RNA was reverse transcribed in full, so expressed TCRB transcripts were sequenced. The method was immunoSEQ multiplex PCR; TCRdb's version includes in-frame clones alone and lacks a portion of them. The data show 350,000 to 400,000 clones, over 13% seen once. Material for sequencing was naive CD4+ T cells from blood. The source of these receptors is a woman aged 18-30 years in good health.

The rearrangement joins TRBV25-1 to TRBJ2-1, with 9 bases identical to TRBD2. CDR3 length: 13 residues. The V gene's germline CDR1 is MGHDK and CDR2 SYGVNS. The ends lost 6 bases at V and 7 bases at J; junction bases unmatched: 4. The chain's CDR3 is CASRGLARNEQFF. The CDR3, as DNA: TGTGCCAGCAGAGGACTAGCGAGGAATGAGCAGTTCTTC.

This clone was picked up a small number of times. The rearrangement uses TRBV15 and TRBJ2-7; TRBD1 matches at 7 bases. J gave up 4 bases and V 4 bases, and 10 bases lay outside the gene matches. CDR1 and CDR2 (germline): LNHNV, YYDKDF (reference sequence). The CDR3 covers 15 residues. Here the CDR3 reads CATSIRQGSSYEQYF. The CDR3 region has the DNA TGTGCCACCAGCATCCGACAGGGAAGTTCGTACGAGCAGTACTTC.

This clone was counted a few times. This chain joins TRBV28 and TRBJ2-1, with D possibly being TRBD2 (6 bases). Germline lookup yields CDR1 MDHEN and CDR2 SYDVKM. Trimming removed 2 bases at V and 2 bases at J, with 10 bases between. This CDR3 region has 15 residues. The CDR3 loop is CASSLGGTPYNEQFF. CDR3 DNA: TGTGCCAGCAGTTTAGGCGGGACCCCCTACAATGAGCAGTTCTTC.

This clone turned up a few times. The gene calls are TRBV28 and TRBJ2-6, with TRBD2 as a possible D gene (7 bases). From germline, CDR1 is MDHEN and CDR2 SYDVKM. This CDR3 comprises 15 residues. CDR3 region: CATYRGARGANVLTF. In nucleotides, the CDR3 is TGTGCAACCTACCGGGGGGCTCGGGGGGCCAACGTCCTGACTTTC.

The chain has TRBV11-2 and TRBJ2-5; no clear D. This CDR3 is 14 amino acids long. CDR1 is SGHAT, CDR2 FQNNGV, per germline. V lost 1 base and J 4 bases, leaving 10 bases between the germline ends. In DNA form, the CDR3 reads TGTGCCAGCAGCTTAGCTGCGACTGCAGAGACCCAGTACTTC. Protein sequence: CASSLAATAETQYF.

The chain couples TRBV2 to TRBJ2-7, with D perhaps TRBD2 (5 bases). The length of the CDR3 is 12 residues. Germline CDR1 SNHLY, CDR2 FYNNEI. V was pared by 8 bases and J by 4 bases, with 12 bases between. The CDR3 protein is CASEISGYEQYF. The CDR3 coding sequence is TGTGCCAGCGAAATTTCGGGGTACGAGCAGTACTTC. Full variable domain (outside the CDR3, taken from reference TRBV2 and TRBJ2-7): EPEVTQTPSHQVTQMGQEVILRCVPISNHLYFYWYRQILGQKVEFLVSFYNNEISEKSEIFDDQFSVERPDGSNFTLKIRSTKLEDSAMYFCASEISGYEQYFGPGTRLTVT.

This clone was seen a few times. The CDR3 loop reads CAIGHLSKNIQYF. DNA for the CDR3: TGTGCCATCGGACACCTCTCCAAAAACATTCAGTACTTC. The chain has TRBV28 and TRBJ2-4, with D perhaps TRBD1 (5 bases). V was shortened by 10 bases and J by 2 bases, with 12 bases between the two germline ends. In germline, CDR1 is MDHEN, CDR2 SYDVKM. The CDR3 has 13 amino acids.

This clone has more than one count but fewer than ten. The chain combines TRBV7-3 with TRBJ2-3; D remains unclear. The CDR3 is 12 residues long. Germline CDR1 SGHTA, CDR2 FQGTGA. Trimming stripped 2 bases from V and 4 bases from J, with 4 bases between. CDR3 bases: TGTGCCAGCAGCTTATCCGCAGATACGCAGTATTTT. Translation: CASSLSADTQYF.

The V call is TRBV5-1, the J call TRBJ2-3; 9 nucleotides match TRBD2. The CDR3 runs to 16 residues. With 0 bases clipped from V and 1 base from J, the junction kept 3 bases outside the gene matches. The germline V gene encodes CDR1 SGHRS and CDR2 YFSETQ. The CDR3 region is CASSLGTSARTDTQYF. CDR3 nucleotides: TGCGCCAGCAGCTTGGGGACTAGCGCCCGCACAGATACGCAGTATTTT.

The sample holds a few counts of this clone. The chain combines TRBV29-1 with TRBJ1-1; tentative D call: TRBD1 (5 bases). CDR1 and CDR2 (germline): SQVTM, ANQGSEA. Trimming removed 3 bases at V and 2 bases at J, with 19 bases between. The CDR3 runs to 16 residues. CDR3 region: CSVDLSSHRPNTEAFF. CDR3 in DNA: TGCAGCGTTGATCTGAGTTCGCACAGGCCAAACACTGAAGCTTTCTTT.